This paragraph covers one T cell receptor beta chain sequence. Its specificity is unknown. This specimen comes from a study of OX40 agonist ivuxolimab in advanced cancers. Profiled with immunoSEQ multiplex PCR; TCRdb holds only in-frame clones, not every one. Here the sample spans tens of thousands of clones, 94% being singletons. Germline values: CDR1 KGHSH, CDR2 LQKENI. The CDR3 length is 15 residues. The trim removed 3 bases at V and 2 bases at J, leaving 6 bases unmatched. Study-level results: At 0.1 to 3.0 mg/kg, clonal expansion of CD4+ and CD8+ blood T cells had occurred by week 6.

The receptor was derived from an adult with an advanced solid tumor such as melanoma, head and neck, liver or kidney cancer. The sequenced sample was CD4+ or CD8+ T cells sorted from blood, obtained in a trial of the OX40 agonist ivuxolimab. This chain links TRBV18 with TRBJ2-5; 7 bases are shared with TRBD2. The CDR3 protein is CASSPVGTTQETQYF. The CDR3 DNA sequence: TGTGCCAGCTCACCGGTCGGGACTACACAAGAGACCCAGTACTTC.